This TCR beta chain originates from a study of T cells after yellow fever vaccination (dated by TCRdb to between 2018 and 2021). Context from the whole study: Libraries from fractions with low cell numbers were prepared with the SMART-Seq v4 Ultra Low Input RNA kit. To track T-cell clones before and after primary and booster YFV17D yellow fever vaccination, bulk TCR alpha and beta repertoires were sequenced longitudinally. The cohort comprised two healthy male donors, one aged 18 to 29 and one aged 30 to 40 years. Blood samples were taken at several timepoints before and after primary and secondary immunization, and bulk PBMC replicates and cell subsets were isolated. What the study reported, not specific to this receptor: Most clones expanded after primary vaccination were re-detected after the booster (approximately 95% of CD4 and 88% of CD8), suggesting broad memory maintenance. Only a couple of donors were included in the study, so the extent to which the findings can be generalized is limited. A small share of clonotypes occurred in both CD4 and CD8 compartments, likely arising from convergent recombination. Compared with the primary T-cell response, the secondary T-cell response was weaker but faster, peaking on day 5 rather than day 15. Because abundant contaminating clonotypes from the bulk population could be contained in FACS-sorted repertoires, computational filtering was required.

From the cysteine up to the phenylalanine, the CDR3 has a length of 17 residues. Just the 51-base CDR3 DNA is kept, in frame starting at base 1. Taken from the germline V gene, the CDR1 and CDR2 loops are LGHNA and YNFKEQ. V and J are truncated by 3 bases and 1 base respectively, leaving an intervening sequence of 18 bases. This sample's treatment or condition label indicates: live attenuated yellow fever vaccine strain. PBMCs were isolated from peripheral blood using a standard Ficoll-Paque protocol. CD4 and CD8 T-cell fractions were isolated with Dynabeads CD4 and CD8 positive selection kits. TriZol was used to extract RNA from bulk PBMCs, CD4 and CD8 fractions, and dextramer-positive and dextramer-negative fractions. A word on this clonotype: Its antigen is still unknown. There are no base qualities to consult, and no much larger clone falls within one base.

The sample was run on an Illumina NovaSeq 6000. Synthesis of TCR cDNA relied on 5'RACE template switching, a step that introduced a universal primer site along with unique molecular identifiers. Priming for cDNA synthesis came from both the TCR alpha and TCR beta constant segments. Library amplification used two PCR steps, and the second PCR step added sample barcodes and sequencing adapters. Sequencing of libraries was performed on Illumina HiSeq 2500 (2x100 bp) or NovaSeq (2x150 bp). The study's processing was this. MIGEC was used to demultiplex reads and collapse the reads into UMI consensus sequences, and MiXCR was used for V(D)J alignment. Vaccine-responding clonotypes were defined with edgeR using replicate PBMC samples, requiring FDR below 0.01 and a log2 fold change above 5 up to day 15. Each bulk clonotype received a CD4 or CD8 identity based on whether the sequenced CD4 or CD8 repertoire contained that clonotype at higher abundance. TCRdb's own reprocessing of the public reads used fastp at Q25 and MiXCR and kept productive beta chains. Each entry merges the rows of one CDR3 protein and shows their most common DNA and genes. None of the V and J calls come from the authors' own analysis; TCRdb made them. The sample includes 100,000 to 150,000 distinct CDR3 sequences, with around 9.8% observed a single time. In total, the top ten clones hold around 40% of the sample.

The rearrangement joined TRBV4-2 to TRBJ1-1; TRBD1 is a weak D gene call, 6 bases matching. The sequence came from a man between 18 and 35 years old who received the YFV17D yellow fever vaccine. Material: CD8+ T cells sorted from PBMCs, obtained on the day of the yellow fever booster vaccination. The DNA sequence is given as TGTGCCAGCAGCCAGCGCCCCCGCTTGGGACAGAACACTGAAGCTTTCTTT. The encoded protein is CASSQRPRLGQNTEAFF.